The 18 T cell receptor beta chains listed next were all sequenced from one sample in a study of T-cell reconstitution after alpha-beta-depleted transplantation in children (dated by TCRdb to 2015 to 2016). Libraries were made using PCR. This sample was sequenced with an Illumina HiSeq 2500. TCR library preparation used molecular barcoding, with unique molecular identifiers applied to normalize quantification of the TCRbeta repertoire. TCRdb reworked the public reads: Q25 trimming with fastp, MiXCR clone assembly, productive beta chains retained. Every CDR3 protein is listed once, alongside the most common genes and DNA of its rows. The sample table holds around 600,000 distinct CDR3 sequences, of which about 10% were seen once. Of the sample, less than 5% falls within the top ten clones. The source material was PBMCs from the stem cell graft donor, sampled from the stem cell graft. The origin of the receptors is a human donor who donated a stem cell graft to a child with acute myeloid leukemia.

The J gene is TRBJ1-5, the V gene TRBV11-2; no reliable D call. This CDR3 region has 11 residues. The V and J ends lost 10 bases and 7 bases respectively, with 11 bases between them. CDR1 and CDR2 (germline): SGHAT, FQNNGV. CDR3 nucleotide sequence: TGTGCCAAAGACGGGATACAGCCCCAGCATTTT. Amino acid sequence: CAKDGIQPQHF. Drawing the rest from reference TRBV11-2 and TRBJ1-5, the complete variable domain is EAGVAQSPRYKIIEKRQSVAFWCNPISGHATLYWYQQILGQGPKLLIQFQNNGVVDDSQLPKDRFSAERLKGVDSTLKIQPAKLEDSAVYLCAKDGIQPQHFGDGTRLSIL.

This clonotype was observed a few times. The gene calls are TRBV9 and TRBJ2-1; a weak D match, TRBD2 (6 bases). The V and J ends lost 3 bases and 8 bases respectively, with 15 bases between them. The CDR3 is 14 amino acids. Germline loops: CDR1 SGDLS, CDR2 YYNGEE. CDR3 residues: CASSDREWGDEQFF. For the CDR3, the DNA is TGTGCCAGCAGCGATCGCGAGTGGGGGGATGAGCAGTTCTTC. The full variable domain, with the rest looked up from reference TRBV9 and TRBJ2-1, is DSGVTQTPKHLITATGQRVTLRCSPRSGDLSVYWYQQSLDQGLQFLIQYYNGEERAKGNILERFSAQQFPDLHSELNLSSLELGDSALYFCASSDREWGDEQFFGPGTRLTVL.

This chain connects TRBV3-1 to TRBJ1-1; no clear D. Germline lookup yields CDR1 LGHDT and CDR2 YNNKEL (reference sequence). CDR3 size: 14 residues. V was shortened by 1 base and J by 3 bases, with 9 bases between the two germline ends. In DNA, the CDR3 is TGTGCCAGCAGCCAAGGTTTCAGGCACACTGAAGCTTTCTTT. This sequence encodes CASSQGFRHTEAFF.

This clonotype has only a few counts. The chain combines TRBV2 with TRBJ1-5; TRBD1 is a possible D gene (5 bases). Germline V gene data show CDR1 as SNHLY and CDR2 as FYNNEI. CDR3 length equals 15 residues. Trimming took 3 bases from V and 1 from J, leaving 10 bases between them. The CDR3 protein is CASSEVGVSNQPQHF. The CDR3 DNA is TGTGCCAGCAGTGAGGTAGGGGTGAGCAATCAGCCCCAGCATTTT.

The rearrangement joins TRBV12-3 or TRBV12-4 to TRBJ1-2; the match to TRBD1 covers 7 bases. J gave up 0 bases and V 3 bases, and 4 bases lay outside the gene matches. The CDR3 contains 15 residues. CDR3 loop: CASSFRQGTNYGYTF. In nucleotides, the CDR3 is TGTGCCAGCAGTTTCCGACAGGGAACTAACTATGGCTACACCTTC.

The sample holds a few counts of this clonotype. The CDR3 spells CASSSSGGTQYF. CDR3 coding DNA: TGTGCCAGCAGCTCAAGCGGGGGTACGCAGTATTTT. The chain has TRBV13 and TRBJ2-3; 8 bases fit TRBD2. CDR1 and CDR2 (germline): PRHDT, FYEKMQ (reference sequence). The CDR3 extends over 12 amino acids. The V gene end was trimmed by 4 bases and the J gene end by 8 bases; junction bases not matched to a gene: 2.

A few counts support this clonotype. The rearrangement joins TRBV20-1 to TRBJ2-5; D possibly corresponds to TRBD2 (6 bases). Germline V gene data show CDR1 as DFQATT and CDR2 as SNEGSKA (reference sequence). CDR3 size: 14 residues. V was trimmed by 6 bases and J by 7 bases, leaving 21 bases between them. In DNA, the CDR3 is TGCAGTGCGGGAGGCGGCGGGCAGCTAGGGACCCAGTACTTC. As protein: CSAGGGGQLGTQYF.

In its sample, this clonotype was seen a few times. The chain recombines TRBV29-1 with TRBJ2-7, with 15 bases lining up with TRBD2. After removal of 6 bases from V and 6 bases from J, the junction contained 3 bases not matched to a gene. Germline CDR1 SQVTM, CDR2 ANQGSEA. The CDR3 runs 13 residues. CDR3 in amino acids: CSVPGLAGGEQYF. The CDR3, as DNA: TGCAGCGTCCCGGGACTAGCGGGAGGCGAGCAGTACTTC.

The sample holds a few counts of this clonotype. The CDR3: CASSPGQGEIDTQYF. The CDR3 DNA follows: TGCGCCAGCAGCCCTGGACAGGGGGAGATAGATACGCAGTATTTT. The J gene is TRBJ2-3, the V gene TRBV4-3, with 10 bases lining up with TRBD1. The CDR3 is made up of 15 amino acids. The V gene end was trimmed by 4 bases and the J gene end by 5 bases; junction bases not matched to a gene: 6. Germline V gene lookup returns CDR1 LGHNA and CDR2 YSLEER.

This clonotype was observed many times. The chain recombines TRBV5-1 with TRBJ2-7; a weak D match, TRBD2 (5 bases). Germline V gene lookup returns CDR1 SGHRS and CDR2 YFSETQ. The V end was cut by 2 bases, the J end by 6 bases, with 6 bases between. The CDR3 totals 11 residues. The CDR3 bases are TGCGCCAGCAGCTTCGGGGTCGAGCAGTACTTC. This sequence encodes CASSFGVEQYF.

This clonotype was observed a handful of times. The V gene is TRBV9, the J gene TRBJ2-6; D is unclear. The CDR3 contains 15 residues. Trimming took off 4 bases at V and 0 bases at J, with 8 bases between the two ends. Per germline, CDR1 SGDLS and CDR2 YYNGEE. The CDR3 reads CASSFHPSGANVLTF. The CDR3 coding sequence is TGTGCCAGCAGCTTCCATCCCTCTGGGGCCAACGTCCTGACTTTC.

There are many counts of this clonotype. The V call is TRBV3-1, the J call TRBJ2-2; D remains unclear. Germline assignment: CDR1 LGHDT and CDR2 YNNKEL (reference sequence). Between the trimmed V and J ends, which lost 2 bases and 7 bases, there was a span of 11 bases. The CDR3 spans 14 residues. The DNA of the CDR3 is TGTGCCAGCAGCCAAAGCATGGGGATCGGGGAGCTGTTTTTT. Protein: CASSQSMGIGELFF.

The V and J genes are TRBV6-4 and TRBJ2-1; possibly TRBD1 or TRBD2 for D (5 bases each). Germline V gene sequence: CDR1 MRHNA, CDR2 SNTAGT. The CDR3 contains 17 residues. The V end lost 5 bases, the J end lost 0 bases, and 17 bases lay between the germline ends. This chain's CDR3 is CASSPRPGADSYNEQFF. The DNA of the CDR3 is TGTGCCAGCAGTCCCCGCCCCGGGGCGGACTCCTACAATGAGCAGTTCTTC.

This chain connects TRBV18 to TRBJ2-1; no firm D call. This CDR3 region has 15 residues. Germline CDR1 reads KGHSH; CDR2 reads LQKENI. Between the trimmed V and J ends, which lost 1 base and 0 bases, there was a span of 7 bases. The CDR3 nucleotides are TGTGCCAGCTCACCACTCCTAAGCTCCTACAATGAGCAGTTCTTC. This codes for CASSPLLSSYNEQFF.

This chain links TRBV3-1 with TRBJ2-7, with TRBD2 matching over 15 bases. Germline V gene lookup returns CDR1 LGHDT and CDR2 YNNKEL (reference sequence). This CDR3 has 17 amino acids. The trim removed 8 bases at V and 5 bases at J, leaving 13 bases unmatched. The CDR3 is CASCTWTSGRALHEQYF. For the CDR3, the DNA is TGTGCCAGCTGCACCTGGACTAGCGGGAGGGCTTTGCACGAGCAGTACTTC.

The rearrangement joins TRBV7-8 to TRBJ2-7, with D possibly TRBD1 on 6 matching bases. Germline V CDR1 and CDR2: SGHVS, FQNEAQ. CDR3 length: 15 amino acids. Trimming removed 0 bases at V and 0 bases at J, with 9 bases between. In DNA form, the CDR3 reads TGTGCCAGCAGCTTAGCTGACAGGATCTCCTACGAGCAGTACTTC. This sequence encodes CASSLADRISYEQYF. Variable domain in full (rest from reference TRBV7-8 and TRBJ2-7): GAGVSQSPRYKVAKRGQDVALRCDPISGHVSLFWYQQALGQGPEFLTYFQNEAQLDKSGLPSDRFFAERPEGSVSTLKIQRTQQEDSAVYLCASSLADRISYEQYFGPGTRLTVT.

The J gene is TRBJ2-3, the V gene TRBV11-1; TRBD2 agrees at 10 bases. The CDR3 loop spans 16 amino acids. Germline assignment: CDR1 SGHAT and CDR2 FQDESV (reference sequence). Trimming at V came to 4 bases and at J to 2 bases, leaving 6 bases not matched to a gene. CDR3 sequence (DNA): TGTGCCAGCAGCTGGGCGCTAGCGGGAGCCACAGATACGCAGTATTTT. This encodes CASSWALAGATDTQYF.

This clonotype was observed a handful of times. V and J are TRBV5-1 and TRBJ2-3; D is possibly TRBD2 (5 bases). This CDR3 comprises 14 residues. The V gene lost 6 bases and the J gene lost 3 bases, with 14 bases spanning the gap. CDR1 and CDR2 from the germline V gene are SGHRS and YFSETQ. The CDR3 here is CASTEGPGTDTQYF. CDR3 nucleotides: TGCGCCAGCACTGAGGGCCCTGGGACAGATACGCAGTATTTT.